The rows below give T cell receptor beta chains drawn from one sample of a study of T cells in narcolepsy. Assay used: immunoSEQ multiplex PCR; TCRdb lists only in-frame clones, some missing. The table records almost 25,000 clones, approximately 60% of them present only once. The sample taken for sequencing was memory (CD45RA-) CD4+ T cells from blood. Receptor source: a human donor in good health. The CDR3 runs from the conserved cysteine through the conserved F or W.

>TRBJ2-2|TRBV6-1
CASREGSRVVLFF
>TRBJ1-5|TRBV11-2
CASSADGLGSQPQHF
>TRBJ2-1|TRBV5-4
CASSLVVAGSNEQFF
>TRBJ1-1|TRBV2
CATRGDLNTEAFF
>TRBJ1-6|TRBV28
CASSLGGTGGLNSPLHF
>TRBJ1-2|TRBV6-5
CASSYDRLYGYTF
>TRBJ2-5|TRBV2
CASNWDRGVRETQYF
>TRBJ2-2|TRBV2
CASSPTSGRSNTGELFF
>TRBJ2-7|TRBV19
CASSIWEGQFYEQYF
>TRBJ2-5|TRBV4-1
CASSQDQGLETQYF
>TRBJ2-3|TRBV9
CASSAQLAGGPLTQYF
>TRBJ2-1|TRBV7-2
CASSLTSGSVGNEQFF
>TRBJ2-2|TRBV6-5
CASSYTGMSTGELFF
>TRBJ2-3|TRBV11-2
CASSFPNQGDTQYF
>TRBJ2-4|TRBV18
CASSPFRDRGQNIQYF
>TRBJ2-5|TRBV29-1
CSVLSRVLTQETQYF
>TRBJ2-5|TRBV14
CASSQEGAGTWGTQYF
>TRBJ1-6|TRBV7-9
CASDSVQVAPLHF
>TRBJ2-2|TRBV5-6
CASSLVRGLGGEELFF
>TRBJ1-1|TRBV28
CASSLLGNTEAFF
>TRBJ2-7|TRBV18
CASSAWGEQYF
>TRBJ2-3|TRBV5-5
CASSSTSTGRGTQYF
>TRBJ1-1|TRBV5-1
CASSLPGGYTEAFF
>TRBJ2-5|TRBV6-5
CASRRGRAAETQYF
>TRBJ2-3|TRBV5-1
CASSSGLAESDTQYF
>TRBJ1-2|TRBV7-8
CASSSRGGLYGYTF
>TRBJ1-2|TRBV30
CAWSVAGGPHPIPDYGYTF
>TRBJ2-7|TRBV6-4
CASSNDGTSGSEQYF
>TRBJ1-1|TRBV11-2
CASSLVVNTEAFF
>TRBJ1-3|TRBV5-1
CASSPTTGIYSGNTIYF
>TRBJ1-4|TRBV5-1
CASSSGQPTNEKLFF
>TRBJ2-1|TRBV7-3
CASSPRGSGRASGPYNEQFF
>TRBJ2-2|TRBV5-6
CASSPILAVNTGELFF
>TRBJ2-3|TRBV6-1
CASKLAEATDTQYF
>TRBJ1-3|TRBV9
CASSPKEGPLTIYF
>TRBJ1-2|TRBV18
CASSPPDRVSYGYTF
>TRBJ1-4|TRBV7-2
CATRKTENFNEKLFF